This TCR beta chain originates from a study of CD8+ T cells in alopecia areata. The CDR3 is 16 residues long. Between the trimmed V and J ends, which lost 2 bases and 3 bases, there was a span of 20 bases. Germline lookup yields CDR1 GTSNPN and CDR2 SVGIG (reference sequence). The authors extracted RNA and reverse transcribed it into cDNA as the sequencing template. The repertoire was sequenced with immunoSEQ multiplex PCR; TCRdb's copy has only in-frame clones and lacks some. This sample yields 130,000 to 150,000 clones, of which 51% are seen a single time; approximately 1% belongs to the top ten. This receptor was taken from a human donor with alopecia areata. Sequencing used CD4+ T cells sorted from blood, obtained at week 0. The chain carries TRBV30 and TRBJ2-7; D perhaps matches TRBD2 (6 bases). DNA of the CDR3: TGTGCCTGGAGTAACGCGGGACTCCAAACCCACTACGAGCAGTACTTC. As protein: CAWSNAGLQTHYEQYF.